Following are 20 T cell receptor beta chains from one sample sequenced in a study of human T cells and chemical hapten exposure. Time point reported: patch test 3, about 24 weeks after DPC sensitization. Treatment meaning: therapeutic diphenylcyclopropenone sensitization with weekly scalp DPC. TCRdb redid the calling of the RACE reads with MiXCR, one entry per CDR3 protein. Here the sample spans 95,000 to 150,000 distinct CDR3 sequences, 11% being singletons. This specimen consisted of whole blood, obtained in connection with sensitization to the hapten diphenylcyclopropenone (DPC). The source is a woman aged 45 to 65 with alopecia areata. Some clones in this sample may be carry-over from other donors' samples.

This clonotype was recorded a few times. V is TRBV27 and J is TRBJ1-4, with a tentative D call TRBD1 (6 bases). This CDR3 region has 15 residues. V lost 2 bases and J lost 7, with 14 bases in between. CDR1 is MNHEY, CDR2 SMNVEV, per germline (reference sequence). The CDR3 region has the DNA TGTGCCAGCAGTTTAGGGGGCCTAGTCCCTGAAAAACTGTTTTTT. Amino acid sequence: CASSLGGLVPEKLFF.

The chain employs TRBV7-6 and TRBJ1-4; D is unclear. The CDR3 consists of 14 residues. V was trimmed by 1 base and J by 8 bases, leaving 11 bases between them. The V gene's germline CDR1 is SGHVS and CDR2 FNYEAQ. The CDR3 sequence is CASSLGGPGEKLFF. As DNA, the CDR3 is TGTGCCAGCAGCTTAGGAGGGCCGGGGGAAAAACTGTTTTTT.

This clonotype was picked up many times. In nucleotides, the CDR3 is TGCAGCGTTGAAGTTGGGACAGGGGGCTACGAGCAGTACTTC. Its protein is CSVEVGTGGYEQYF. The chain employs TRBV29-1 and TRBJ2-7; 11 bases line up with TRBD1. The J segment lost 3 bases and the V segment lost 1 base, leaving 2 bases of the junction unmatched. The CDR3 totals 14 residues. The V gene's germline CDR1 is SQVTM and CDR2 ANQGSEA.

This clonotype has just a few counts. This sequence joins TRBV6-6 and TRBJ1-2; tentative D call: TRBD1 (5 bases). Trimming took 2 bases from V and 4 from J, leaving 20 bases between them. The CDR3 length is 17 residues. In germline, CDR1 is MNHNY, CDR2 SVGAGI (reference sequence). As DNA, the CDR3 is TGTGCCAGCAGTTACCCAACTCGAGGGCAGGGTTCCTATGGCTACACCTTC. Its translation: CASSYPTRGQGSYGYTF.

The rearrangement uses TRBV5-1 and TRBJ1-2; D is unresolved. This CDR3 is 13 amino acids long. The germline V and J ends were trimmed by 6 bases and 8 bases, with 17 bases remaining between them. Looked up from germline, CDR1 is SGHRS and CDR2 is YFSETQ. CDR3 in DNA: TGCGCCAGCACCCCAGGCTCTGGAATGGGCTACACCTTC. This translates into CASTPGSGMGYTF. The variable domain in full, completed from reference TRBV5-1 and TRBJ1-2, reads KAGVTQTPRYLIKTRGQQVTLSCSPISGHRSVSWYQQTPGQGLQFLFEYFSETQRNKGNFPGRFSGRQFSNSRSEMNVSTLELGDSALYLCASTPGSGMGYTFGSGTRLTVV.

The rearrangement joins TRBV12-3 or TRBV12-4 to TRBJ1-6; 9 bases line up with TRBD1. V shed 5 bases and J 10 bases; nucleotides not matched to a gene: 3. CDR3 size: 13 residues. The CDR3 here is CASSPGQGSPLHF. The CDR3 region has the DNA TGTGCCAGCAGTCCGGGACAGGGCTCACCCCTCCACTTT.

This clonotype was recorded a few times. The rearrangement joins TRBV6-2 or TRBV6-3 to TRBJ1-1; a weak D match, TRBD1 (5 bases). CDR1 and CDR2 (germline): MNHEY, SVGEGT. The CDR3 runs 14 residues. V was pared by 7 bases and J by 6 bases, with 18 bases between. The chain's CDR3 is CASISSPGYAEAFF. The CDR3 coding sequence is TGTGCCAGCATATCCTCGCCAGGGTACGCTGAAGCTTTCTTT.

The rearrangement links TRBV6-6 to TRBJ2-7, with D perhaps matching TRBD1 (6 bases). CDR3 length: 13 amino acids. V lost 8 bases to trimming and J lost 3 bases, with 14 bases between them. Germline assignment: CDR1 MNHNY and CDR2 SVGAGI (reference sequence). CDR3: CASQTGPLYEQYF. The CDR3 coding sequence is TGTGCCAGCCAAACAGGGCCCCTCTACGAGCAGTACTTC.

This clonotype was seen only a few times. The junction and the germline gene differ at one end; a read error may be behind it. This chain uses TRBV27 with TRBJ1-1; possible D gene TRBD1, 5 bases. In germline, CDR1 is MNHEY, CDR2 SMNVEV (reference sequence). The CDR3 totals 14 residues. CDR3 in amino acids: CASSLGGVGTEAFF. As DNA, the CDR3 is TGTGCCAGCAGTTTGGGGGGGGTGGGCACTGAAGCCTTCTTT.

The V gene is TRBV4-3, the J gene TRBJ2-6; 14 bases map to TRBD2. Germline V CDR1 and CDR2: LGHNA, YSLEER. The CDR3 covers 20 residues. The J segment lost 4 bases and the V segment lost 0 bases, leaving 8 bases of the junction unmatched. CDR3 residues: CASSQETTSGRAGGANVLTF. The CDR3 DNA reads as TGCGCCAGCAGCCAAGAGACGACTAGCGGGAGGGCAGGAGGGGCCAACGTCCTGACTTTC.

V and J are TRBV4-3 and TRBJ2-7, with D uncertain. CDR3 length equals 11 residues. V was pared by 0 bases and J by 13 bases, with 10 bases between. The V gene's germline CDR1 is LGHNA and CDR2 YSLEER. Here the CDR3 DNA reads TGCGCCAGCAGCCAAGATTTTCAGGATTACTTC. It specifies CASSQDFQDYF.

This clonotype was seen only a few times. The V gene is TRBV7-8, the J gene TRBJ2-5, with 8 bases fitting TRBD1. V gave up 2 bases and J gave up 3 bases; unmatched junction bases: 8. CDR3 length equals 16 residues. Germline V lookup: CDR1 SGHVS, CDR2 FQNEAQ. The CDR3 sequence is CASSLRFEDREETQYF. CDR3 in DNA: TGTGCCAGCAGCTTAAGGTTTGAGGACAGGGAAGAGACCCAGTACTTC.

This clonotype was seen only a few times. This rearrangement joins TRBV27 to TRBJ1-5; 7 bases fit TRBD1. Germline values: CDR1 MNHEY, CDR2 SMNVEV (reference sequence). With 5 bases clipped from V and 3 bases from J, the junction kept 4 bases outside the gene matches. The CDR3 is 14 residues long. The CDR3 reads CASSLTGNNQPQHF. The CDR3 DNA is TGTGCCAGCAGTCTGACAGGGAACAATCAGCCCCAGCATTTT.

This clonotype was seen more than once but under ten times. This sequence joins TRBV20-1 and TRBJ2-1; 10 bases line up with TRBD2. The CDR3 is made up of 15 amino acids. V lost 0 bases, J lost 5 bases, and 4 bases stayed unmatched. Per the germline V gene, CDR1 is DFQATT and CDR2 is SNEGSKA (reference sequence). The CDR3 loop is CSARDPLAGDNEQFF. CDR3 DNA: TGCAGTGCTAGAGATCCCCTAGCGGGAGACAATGAGCAGTTCTTC.

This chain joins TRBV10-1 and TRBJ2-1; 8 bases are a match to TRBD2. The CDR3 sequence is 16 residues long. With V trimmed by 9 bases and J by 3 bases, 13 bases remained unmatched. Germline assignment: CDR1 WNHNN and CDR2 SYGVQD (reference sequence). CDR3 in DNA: TGCGCCAGGAAGGGGGTTTTTAGCGGGGTCTACAATGAGCAGTTCTTC. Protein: CARKGVFSGVYNEQFF.

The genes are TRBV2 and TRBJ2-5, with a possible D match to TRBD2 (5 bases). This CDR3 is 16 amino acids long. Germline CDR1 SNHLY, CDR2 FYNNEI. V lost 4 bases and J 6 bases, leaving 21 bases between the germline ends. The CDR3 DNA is TGTGCCAGCAGTGGGTCAATCGTGCTAGCCGGGAAGACCCAGTACTTC. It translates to CASSGSIVLAGKTQYF.

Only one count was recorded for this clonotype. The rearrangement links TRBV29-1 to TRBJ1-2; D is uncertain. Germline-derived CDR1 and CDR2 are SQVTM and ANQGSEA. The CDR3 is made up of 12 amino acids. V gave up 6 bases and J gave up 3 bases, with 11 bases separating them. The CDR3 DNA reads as TGCAGCGTGGGCGACACGGACTATGGCTACACCTTC. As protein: CSVGDTDYGYTF.

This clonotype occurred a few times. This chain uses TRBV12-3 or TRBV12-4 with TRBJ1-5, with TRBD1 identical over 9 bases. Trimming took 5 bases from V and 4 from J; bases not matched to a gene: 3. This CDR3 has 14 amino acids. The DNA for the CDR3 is TGTGCCAGCAGTATGACAGGGGGAAATCAGCCCCAGCATTTT. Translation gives CASSMTGGNQPQHF.

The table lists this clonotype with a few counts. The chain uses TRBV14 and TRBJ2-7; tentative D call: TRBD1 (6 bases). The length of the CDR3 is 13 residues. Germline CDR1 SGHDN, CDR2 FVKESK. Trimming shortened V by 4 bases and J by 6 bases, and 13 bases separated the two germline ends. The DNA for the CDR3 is TGTGCCAGCAGCCCAGGACAGTTCGTCGAGCAGTACTTC. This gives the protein CASSPGQFVEQYF.

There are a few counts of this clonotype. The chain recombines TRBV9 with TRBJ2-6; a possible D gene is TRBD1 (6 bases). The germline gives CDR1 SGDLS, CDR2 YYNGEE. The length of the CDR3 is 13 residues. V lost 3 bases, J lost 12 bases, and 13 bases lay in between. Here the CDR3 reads CASSEGVESVLTF. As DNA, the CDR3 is TGTGCCAGCAGCGAGGGGGTCGAAAGCGTCCTGACTTTC.